One TCR beta chain is described in this entry. Its antigen is unknown. The CDR3 runs to 11 residues. Germline loops: CDR1 DFQATT, CDR2 SNEGSKA (reference sequence). V was shortened by 6 bases and J by 8 bases, with 13 bases between the two germline ends. Sequencing was performed with immunoSEQ multiplex PCR; in TCRdb, only in-frame clones are kept and a portion is missing. This sample has some 200,000 clones, with approximately 89% found just once. The entry originates in a study of T cell responses to AZD1222 COVID-19 vaccine. Whether given at about 4 or about 12 weeks, second doses were pooled. Study-wide results and caveats: Donors in the cohort were predominantly white British and more often female, and clonal diversity was possibly underestimated. Unmutated variant regions reportedly attract nearly half of all spike-specific TCRs. The study found Spike-specific TCR breadth and depth rose after two AZD1222 doses.

The chain carries TRBV20-1 and TRBJ1-1, with D unclear. Source: peripheral blood, taken 28 days after the second AZD1222 dose. The TCR sequence derives from an adult who received the AZD1222 COVID-19 vaccine. The CDR3 loop reads CSAERGPEAFF. DNA of the CDR3: TGCAGTGCAGAGCGGGGTCCGGAAGCTTTCTTT.